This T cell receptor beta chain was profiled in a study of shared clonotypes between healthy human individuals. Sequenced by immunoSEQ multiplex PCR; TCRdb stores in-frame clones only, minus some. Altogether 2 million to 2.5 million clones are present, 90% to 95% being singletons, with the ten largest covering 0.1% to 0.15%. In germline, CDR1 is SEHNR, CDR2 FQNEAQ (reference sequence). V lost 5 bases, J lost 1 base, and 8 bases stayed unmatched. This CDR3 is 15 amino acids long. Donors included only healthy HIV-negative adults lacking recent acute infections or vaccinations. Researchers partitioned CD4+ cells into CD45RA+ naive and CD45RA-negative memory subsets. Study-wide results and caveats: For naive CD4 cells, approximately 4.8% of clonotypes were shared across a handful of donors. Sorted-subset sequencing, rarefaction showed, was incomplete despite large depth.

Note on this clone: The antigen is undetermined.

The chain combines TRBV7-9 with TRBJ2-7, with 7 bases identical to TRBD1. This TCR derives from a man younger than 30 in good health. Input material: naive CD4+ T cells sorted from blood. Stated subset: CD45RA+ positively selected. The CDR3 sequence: CASSPRGQKSYEQYF. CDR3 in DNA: TGTGCCAGCAGCCCCAGGGGACAGAAATCCTACGAGCAGTACTTC.